One sample yielded the 4 T cell receptor beta chains listed below, sequenced in a study of T cells in localized non-small cell lung cancer. The data were produced by immunoSEQ multiplex PCR, yet TCRdb's version contains in-frame clones alone and is incomplete. The sample yields fewer than 40,000 clones, 78% seen once. Material: peripheral blood, obtained before any cancer treatment. The receptors shown here come from a male donor at least 60 years old with stage II squamous cell lung carcinoma.

The chain combines TRBV5-1 with TRBJ1-2, with 10 bases matching TRBD1. With V trimmed by 0 bases and J by 7 bases, 3 bases remained unmatched. Germline V gene lookup returns CDR1 SGHRS and CDR2 YFSETQ. The CDR3 runs to 14 residues. CDR3 sequence: CASSLGDRGAGYTF. CDR3 nucleotides: TGCGCCAGCAGCTTGGGGGACAGGGGCGCTGGCTACACCTTC.

V is TRBV5-1 and J is TRBJ1-2; unclear D gene. Looked up from germline, CDR1 is SGHRS and CDR2 is YFSETQ. CDR3 length: 14 residues. The germline V and J ends were trimmed by 2 bases and 0 bases, with 8 bases remaining between them. The CDR3 here is CASSFETPNYGYTF. The CDR3 DNA follows: TGCGCCAGCAGCTTTGAGACTCCTAACTATGGCTACACCTTC. Full variable domain (rest looked up from reference TRBV5-1 and TRBJ1-2): KAGVTQTPRYLIKTRGQQVTLSCSPISGHRSVSWYQQTPGQGLQFLFEYFSETQRNKGNFPGRFSGRQFSNSRSEMNVSTLELGDSALYLCASSFETPNYGYTFGSGTRLTVV.

The genes are TRBV18 and TRBJ2-7, with D tentatively TRBD1 (5 bases). The CDR3 covers 15 residues. The germline V and J ends were trimmed by 3 bases and 0 bases, with 12 bases remaining between them. The germline V gene has CDR1 KGHSH and CDR2 LQKENI. As DNA, the CDR3 is TGTGCCAGCTCACCTATTAGACAGAGCTCCTACGAGCAGTACTTC. It specifies CASSPIRQSSYEQYF.

This chain uses TRBV28 with TRBJ2-5; no reliable D call. This CDR3 is built from 12 residues. Germline V gives CDR1 MDHEN, CDR2 SYDVKM. The V end lost 6 bases, the J end lost 4 bases, and 9 bases lay between the germline ends. This CDR3 reads CASSPITETQYF. CDR3 DNA sequence: TGTGCCAGCAGCCCCATTACAGAGACCCAGTACTTC.